What follows are 29 T cell receptor beta chains derived from one specimen sequenced in a study of T cell changes during pregnancy in multiple sclerosis. Repertoires were generated with immunoSEQ multiplex PCR, while TCRdb's copy carries only in-frame clones and drops some. Among roughly 23,000 clones, about 88% were seen once, and the ten largest hold about 1%. Sequenced material: CD4+ T cells from peripheral blood mononuclear cells, taken in the second trimester of pregnancy. The receptor set was obtained from a female donor in good health, enrolled as a control in a pregnancy study.

The V and J genes are TRBV5-1 and TRBJ2-1, with a possible D match to TRBD1 (5 bases). CDR1 and CDR2 (germline): SGHRS, YFSETQ. V was clipped by 0 bases and J by 0 bases, with 10 bases between them. CDR3 size: 16 residues. The CDR3 DNA is TGCGCCAGCAGCTTGGTTTACAGGAGCTCCTACAATGAGCAGTTCTTC. This sequence encodes CASSLVYRSSYNEQFF. The whole variable domain, remainder taken from reference TRBV5-1 and TRBJ2-1, is KAGVTQTPRYLIKTRGQQVTLSCSPISGHRSVSWYQQTPGQGLQFLFEYFSETQRNKGNFPGRFSGRQFSNSRSEMNVSTLELGDSALYLCASSLVYRSSYNEQFFGPGTRLTVL.

V is TRBV9 and J is TRBJ1-3; 7 bases fit TRBD1. V shed 1 base, J shed 3 bases, and the junction held 7 bases outside the gene matches. The germline V gene has CDR1 SGDLS and CDR2 YYNGEE. This CDR3 has 16 amino acids. CDR3 coding DNA: TGTGCCAGCAGCGTAAATAAAGGGGGCGATGGAAACACCATATATTTT. Translation gives CASSVNKGGDGNTIYF.

A single count supports this clone. V and J are TRBV18 and TRBJ2-7, with 11 bases aligning to TRBD1. Germline V gene sequence: CDR1 KGHSH, CDR2 LQKENI. Trimming cost V 3 bases and J 4 bases; bases outside gene matches: 5. The CDR3 has 15 amino acids. In DNA form, the CDR3 reads TGTGCCAGCTCACCGGGGACAGGGGGAGCGTACGAGCAGTACTTC. Its protein is CASSPGTGGAYEQYF.

The chain joins TRBV15 to TRBJ1-2; D not certain. The V end lost 0 bases, the J end lost 2 bases, and 13 bases lay between the germline ends. CDR1 is LNHNV and CDR2 is YYDKDF in the germline V gene (reference sequence). The CDR3 covers 16 residues. CDR3 protein: CATSRDRSAANYGYTF. In nucleotides, the CDR3 is TGTGCCACCAGCAGAGATCGATCCGCGGCGAACTATGGCTACACCTTC. Combining the CDR3 with reference TRBV15 and TRBJ1-2 gives the whole variable domain DAMVIQNPRYQVTQFGKPVTLSCSQTLNHNVMYWYQQKSSQAPKLLFHYYDKDFNNEADTPDNFQSRRPNTSFCFLDIRSPGLGDTAMYLCATSRDRSAANYGYTFGSGTRLTVV.

This clone has a single count. This chain joins TRBV7-7 and TRBJ2-5; TRBD2 agrees at 10 bases. Trimming at V came to 1 base and at J to 4 bases, leaving 9 bases not matched to a gene. The germline V gene has CDR1 SSHAT and CDR2 FNYEAQ (reference sequence). The CDR3 is 17 residues long. CDR3 coding DNA: TGTGCCAGCAGCTTAGGCTCTAGCGGGGGAGTCGGAGAGACCCAGTACTTC. Protein sequence: CASSLGSSGGVGETQYF.

The genes are TRBV29-1 and TRBJ2-5; 9 bases match TRBD1. V shed 4 bases, J shed 4 bases, and the junction held 7 bases outside the gene matches. In germline, CDR1 is SQVTM, CDR2 ANQGSEA. This CDR3 spans 14 amino acids. CDR3 amino acids: CSVGGQGRGETQYF. The CDR3 nucleotides read TGCAGCGTTGGGGGACAGGGACGAGGAGAGACCCAGTACTTC.

The sample holds one count of this clone. V and J are TRBV5-1 and TRBJ2-2; D is perhaps TRBD1 (6 bases). Germline V gene sequence: CDR1 SGHRS, CDR2 YFSETQ. Trimming removed 3 bases at V and 0 bases at J, with 18 bases between. The CDR3 is 18 residues long. The CDR3: CASSSGVLQGPNTGELFF. DNA for the CDR3: TGCGCCAGCAGCTCCGGAGTTTTACAGGGTCCGAACACCGGGGAGCTGTTTTTT.

The chain carries TRBV19 and TRBJ1-6; D might be TRBD1 (6 bases). CDR1 and CDR2 (germline): LNHDA, SQIVND (reference sequence). Trimming shortened V by 5 bases and J by 9 bases, and 11 bases separated the two germline ends. This CDR3 is built from 13 residues. The CDR3 loop is CASSSNRVSPLHF. CDR3 nucleotide sequence: TGTGCCAGTAGTTCCAACAGGGTTTCACCCCTCCACTTT.

This rearrangement joins TRBV2 to TRBJ2-5; a possible D gene is TRBD2 (6 bases). V was cut by 3 bases and J by 6 bases, with 11 bases left in between. Germline CDR1 SNHLY, CDR2 FYNNEI. There are 13 residues in the CDR3. CDR3 amino acids: CASSEGLGKTQYF. CDR3 nucleotide sequence: TGTGCCAGCAGTGAGGGACTGGGGAAGACCCAGTACTTC.

The chain recombines TRBV23-1 with TRBJ1-5; 12 nucleotides agree with TRBD1. TRBV23-1 is annotated as an ORF whose role is uncertain. V dropped 7 bases and J dropped 0; count of bases not matched to a gene: 19. The CDR3 extends over 21 amino acids. CDR3 residues: CASNPDYGDRGPRYSNQPQHF. In DNA, the CDR3 is TGCGCCAGCAACCCAGACTACGGGGACAGGGGGCCCCGGTATAGCAATCAGCCCCAGCATTTT.

In this sample, this clone turned up a few times. The chain uses TRBV2 and TRBJ1-6; D is perhaps TRBD1 (6 bases). Germline values: CDR1 SNHLY, CDR2 FYNNEI. V lost 4 bases to trimming and J lost 14 bases, with 12 bases between them. CDR3 length: 12 amino acids. The CDR3 DNA follows: TGTGCCAGCAGTGGGGACACCCCAACCCTCCACTTT. The encoded protein is CASSGDTPTLHF.

The chain employs TRBV7-9 and TRBJ2-5, with 9 nucleotides matching TRBD1. Per germline, CDR1 SEHNR and CDR2 FQNEAQ (reference sequence). The CDR3 runs 15 residues. Losses at the gene ends were 5 bases for V and 2 bases for J; bases not matched to a gene: 6. This CDR3 is CASSRGQGLQETQYF. The CDR3 DNA is TGTGCCAGCAGCCGGGGACAGGGCTTACAAGAGACCCAGTACTTC.

This chain uses TRBV2 with TRBJ1-6; D unclear. CDR3 length: 15 residues. CDR1 SNHLY and CDR2 FYNNEI come from the germline V gene. V was cut by 5 bases and J by 6 bases, with 14 bases left in between. CDR3 amino acids: CASSIAAGSNSPLHF. The DNA for the CDR3 is TGTGCCAGCAGTATCGCTGCGGGGAGTAATTCACCCCTCCACTTT.

This clone is termed medium-sized. This rearrangement joins TRBV5-4 to TRBJ1-1; 10 bases agree with TRBD1. V gave up 4 bases and J gave up 4 bases; unmatched junction bases: 1. Germline CDR1 and CDR2: SGHNT and YYREEE (reference sequence). The CDR3 contains 13 residues. CDR3 nucleotide sequence: TGTGCCAGCAGCCGGACAGGGGGCACTGAAGCTTTCTTT. Its translation: CASSRTGGTEAFF.

This clone showed up just once. The V gene is TRBV7-9, the J gene TRBJ2-1; D is undetermined. This CDR3 has 15 amino acids. The ends were cut back, 1 base at V and 0 bases at J, with 7 bases in the middle. Per germline, CDR1 SEHNR and CDR2 FQNEAQ (reference sequence). The CDR3 spells CASSLDWASYNEQFF. The CDR3 DNA reads TGTGCCAGCAGCTTAGACTGGGCCTCCTACAATGAGCAGTTCTTC.

The rearrangement joins TRBV19 to TRBJ1-4; tentatively, D is TRBD1 (6 bases). V was trimmed by 8 bases and J by 8 bases, leaving 15 bases between them. The CDR3 totals 13 residues. Germline loops: CDR1 LNHDA, CDR2 SQIVND (reference sequence). The CDR3 bases are TGTGCCAGTTCTGTTACCGGACAGGAAAAACTGTTTTTT. This translates into CASSVTGQEKLFF.

The rearrangement links TRBV27 to TRBJ2-7; maybe TRBD2 (5 bases). The CDR3 covers 18 residues. Trimming stripped 3 bases from V and 3 bases from J, with 24 bases between. Germline CDR1 is MNHEY and CDR2 is SMNVEV (reference sequence). The CDR3: CASSFIGKDLRLNYEQYF. In DNA form, the CDR3 reads TGTGCCAGCAGTTTCATAGGCAAGGACTTAAGGCTCAACTACGAGCAGTACTTC.

The chain has TRBV6-5 and TRBJ1-4; no reliable D call. There are 15 residues in the CDR3. Germline lookup yields CDR1 MNHEY and CDR2 SVGAGI. Trimming shortened V by 4 bases and J by 0 bases, and 9 bases separated the two germline ends. In DNA form, the CDR3 reads TGTGCCAGCAGTTTCCTACCTGCAACTAATGAAAAACTGTTTTTT. It yields the protein CASSFLPATNEKLFF.

The J gene is TRBJ2-3, the V gene TRBV6-4; TRBD1 aligns across 11 bases. The CDR3 covers 15 residues. In germline, CDR1 is MRHNA, CDR2 SNTAGT. J was trimmed by 5 bases and V by 6 bases; bases with no gene match: 7. The CDR3 here is CASSFGQGAGDTQYF. In DNA form, the CDR3 reads TGTGCCAGCAGCTTCGGACAGGGGGCCGGAGATACGCAGTATTTT.

A single count supports this clone. This rearrangement joins TRBV6-5 to TRBJ1-1; TRBD1 is a possible D gene (5 bases). V was trimmed by 6 bases and J by 2 bases, leaving 16 bases between them. The CDR3 totals 15 residues. Looked up from germline, CDR1 is MNHEY and CDR2 is SVGAGI. The DNA for the CDR3 is TGTGCCAGCAGCCGATCCGTCAGGGCAAACACTGAAGCTTTCTTT. The encoded protein is CASSRSVRANTEAFF.

The chain has TRBV7-3 and TRBJ2-1; 7 nucleotides agree with TRBD2. Germline CDR1 SGHTA, CDR2 FQGTGA. The CDR3 loop spans 14 amino acids. The junction had 4 bases not matched to a gene; V was cut back by 2 bases and J by 6 bases. This chain's CDR3 is CASSLFGGVNEQFF. Written as DNA, the CDR3 is TGTGCCAGCAGCTTATTTGGGGGGGTCAATGAGCAGTTCTTC.

J is TRBJ1-3 and V is TRBV5-1; D unclear. Germline V CDR1 and CDR2: SGHRS, YFSETQ. The V end was cut by 1 base, the J end by 0 bases, with 11 bases between. The CDR3 covers 16 residues. CDR3 sequence reads: CASSLSGGYSGNTIYF. DNA for the CDR3: TGCGCCAGCAGCTTGAGCGGCGGGTACTCTGGAAACACCATATATTTT.

This chain uses TRBV5-1 with TRBJ1-1; 7 nucleotides agree with TRBD1. The CDR3 has 17 residues. After removal of 4 bases from V and 3 bases from J, the junction contained 15 bases not matched to a gene. In germline, CDR1 is SGHRS, CDR2 YFSETQ. The CDR3 sequence is CASSRGGFEDRDTEAFF. CDR3 sequence (DNA): TGCGCCAGCAGCCGTGGGGGTTTTGAAGACAGGGACACTGAAGCTTTCTTT.

The genes are TRBV5-1 and TRBJ2-5; TRBD1 matches at 7 bases. J was trimmed by 10 bases and V by 0 bases; bases with no gene match: 12. Germline CDR1 SGHRS, CDR2 YFSETQ. CDR3 length: 15 residues. The CDR3 region is CASSLGQGLARDQYF. The CDR3 DNA sequence: TGCGCCAGCAGCTTGGGACAGGGCTTAGCCAGGGACCAGTACTTC.

In DNA, the CDR3 is TGTGCCAGTAGTCCACGACAGGGGAACACCGGGGAGCTGTTTTTT. Its protein product is CASSPRQGNTGELFF. V is TRBV19 and J is TRBJ2-2; TRBD1 matches 7 bases. Trimming at V came to 5 bases and at J to 1 base, leaving 4 bases not matched to a gene. There are 15 residues in the CDR3. Germline loops: CDR1 LNHDA, CDR2 SQIVND (reference sequence).

This clone was seen a few times. This chain uses TRBV9 with TRBJ1-6; D gene ambiguous. The germline V gene encodes CDR1 SGDLS and CDR2 YYNGEE. Trimming left V 3 bases short and J 5 bases short, with 9 bases between. The CDR3 spans 14 residues. This chain's CDR3 is CASSGGGNNSPLHF. The CDR3 region has the DNA TGTGCCAGCAGCGGGGGAGGTAATAATTCACCCCTCCACTTT.

The chain joins TRBV19 to TRBJ2-7; 7 nucleotides match TRBD1. V was clipped by 6 bases and J by 5 bases; unmatched bases: 13. CDR3 length equals 15 residues. CDR1 and CDR2 from the germline V gene are LNHDA and SQIVND (reference sequence). In nucleotides, the CDR3 is TGTGCCAGTAGCCTGGGGACAGCTCTTACGGACGAGCAGTACTTC. It encodes CASSLGTALTDEQYF.

V and J are TRBV15 and TRBJ1-1, with 8 bases matching TRBD1. The CDR3 length is 16 residues. V gave up 0 bases and J gave up 1 base; unmatched junction bases: 4. Germline CDR1 reads LNHNV; CDR2 reads YYDKDF (reference sequence). CDR3 DNA sequence: TGTGCCACCAGCAGAGACAATGGACAGGGGAACACTGAAGCTTTCTTT. As protein: CATSRDNGQGNTEAFF. The full variable domain, with the rest looked up from reference TRBV15 and TRBJ1-1, is DAMVIQNPRYQVTQFGKPVTLSCSQTLNHNVMYWYQQKSSQAPKLLFHYYDKDFNNEADTPDNFQSRRPNTSFCFLDIRSPGLGDTAMYLCATSRDNGQGNTEAFFGQGTRLTVV.

With regard to this clone: Compared with germline, one end of the junction differs, possibly owing to a read error. This chain joins TRBV28 and TRBJ1-5; 11 bases are shared with TRBD1. This CDR3 has 18 residues. Per germline, CDR1 MDHEN and CDR2 SYDVKM. The CDR3 nucleotides read TGTGCCAGCATTTTAGGGACAGGGGGTATGTGGAGCAATCAGCCCCAGCATTTT. This translates into CASILGTGGMWSNQPQHF.